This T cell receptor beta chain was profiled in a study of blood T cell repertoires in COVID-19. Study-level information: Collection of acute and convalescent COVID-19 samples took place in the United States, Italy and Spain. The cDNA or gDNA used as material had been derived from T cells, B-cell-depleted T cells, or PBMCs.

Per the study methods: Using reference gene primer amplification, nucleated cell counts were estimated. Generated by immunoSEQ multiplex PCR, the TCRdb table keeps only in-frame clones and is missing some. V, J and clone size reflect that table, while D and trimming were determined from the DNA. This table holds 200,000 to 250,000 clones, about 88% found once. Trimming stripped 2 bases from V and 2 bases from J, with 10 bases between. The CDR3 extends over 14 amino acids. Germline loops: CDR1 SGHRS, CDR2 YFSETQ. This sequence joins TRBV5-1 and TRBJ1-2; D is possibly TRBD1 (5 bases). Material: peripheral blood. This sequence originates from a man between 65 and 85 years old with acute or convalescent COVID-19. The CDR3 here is CASSLGGTNYGYTF. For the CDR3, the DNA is TGCGCCAGCAGCTTAGGAGGGACCAACTATGGCTACACCTTC.